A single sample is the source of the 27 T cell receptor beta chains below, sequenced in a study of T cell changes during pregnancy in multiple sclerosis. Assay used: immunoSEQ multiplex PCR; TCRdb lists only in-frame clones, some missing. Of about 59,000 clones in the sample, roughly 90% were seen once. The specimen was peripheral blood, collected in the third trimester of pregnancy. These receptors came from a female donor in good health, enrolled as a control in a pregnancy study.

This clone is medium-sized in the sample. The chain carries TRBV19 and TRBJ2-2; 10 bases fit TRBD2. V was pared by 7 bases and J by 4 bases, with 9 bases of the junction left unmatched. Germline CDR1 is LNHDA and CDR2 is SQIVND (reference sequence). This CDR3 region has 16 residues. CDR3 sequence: CASTRIAGGSTGELFF. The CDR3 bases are TGTGCCAGTACCCGGATAGCGGGAGGTAGCACCGGGGAGCTGTTTTTT.

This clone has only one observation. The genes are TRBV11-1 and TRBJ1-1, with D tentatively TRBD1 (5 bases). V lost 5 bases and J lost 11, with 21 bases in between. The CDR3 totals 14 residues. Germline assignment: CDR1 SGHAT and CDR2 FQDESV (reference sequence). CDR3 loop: CASSPIQADRNAFF. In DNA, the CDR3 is TGTGCCAGCAGCCCTATACAGGCAGATCGGAATGCTTTCTTT.

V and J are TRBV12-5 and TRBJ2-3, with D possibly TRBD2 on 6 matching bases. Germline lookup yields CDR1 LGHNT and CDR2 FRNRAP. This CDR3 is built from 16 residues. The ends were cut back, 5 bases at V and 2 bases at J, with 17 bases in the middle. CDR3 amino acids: CASGLGLAVSTDTQYF. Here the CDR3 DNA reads TGTGCTAGTGGTCTAGGGTTAGCGGTTTCCACAGATACGCAGTATTTT.

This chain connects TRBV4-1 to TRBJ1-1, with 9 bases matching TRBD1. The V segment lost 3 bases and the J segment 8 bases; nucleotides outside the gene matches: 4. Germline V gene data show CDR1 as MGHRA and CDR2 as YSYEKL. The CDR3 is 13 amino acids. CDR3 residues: CASSHADRGEAFF. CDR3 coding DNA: TGCGCCAGCAGCCATGCGGACAGGGGAGAAGCTTTCTTT.

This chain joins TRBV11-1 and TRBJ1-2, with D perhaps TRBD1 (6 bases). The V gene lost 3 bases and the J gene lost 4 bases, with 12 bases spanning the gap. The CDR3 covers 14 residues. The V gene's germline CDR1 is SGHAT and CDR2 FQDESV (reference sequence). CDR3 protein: CASSLTGDLYGYTF. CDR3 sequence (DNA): TGTGCCAGCAGCTTGACAGGAGATCTCTATGGCTACACCTTC.

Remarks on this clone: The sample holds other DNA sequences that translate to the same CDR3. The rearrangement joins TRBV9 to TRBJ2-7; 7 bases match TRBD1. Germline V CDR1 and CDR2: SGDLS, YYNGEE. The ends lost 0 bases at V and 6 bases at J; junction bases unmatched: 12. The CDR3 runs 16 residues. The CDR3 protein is CASSVGSGGAGGEQYF. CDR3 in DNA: TGTGCCAGCAGCGTAGGTTCAGGGGGTGCTGGGGGCGAGCAGTACTTC.

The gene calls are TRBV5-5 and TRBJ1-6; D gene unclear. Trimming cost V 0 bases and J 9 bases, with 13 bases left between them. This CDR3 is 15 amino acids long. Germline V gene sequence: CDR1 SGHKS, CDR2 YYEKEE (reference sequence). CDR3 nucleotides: TGTGCCAGCAGCTTGGGGGCCACTGATAGTTCACCCCTCCACTTT. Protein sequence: CASSLGATDSSPLHF.

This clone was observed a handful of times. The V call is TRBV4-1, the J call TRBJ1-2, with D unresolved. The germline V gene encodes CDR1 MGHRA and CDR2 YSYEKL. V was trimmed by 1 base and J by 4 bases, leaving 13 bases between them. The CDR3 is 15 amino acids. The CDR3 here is CASSQAISSVYGYTF. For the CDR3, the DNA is TGCGCCAGCAGCCAAGCAATATCGAGTGTCTATGGCTACACCTTC.

This CDR3 reads CASSLGTGKETQYF. DNA for the CDR3: TGCGCCAGCAGCTTAGGAACGGGGAAGGAGACCCAGTACTTC. The V and J genes are TRBV5-1 and TRBJ2-5, with D possibly matching TRBD2 (5 bases). The V gene's germline CDR1 is SGHRS and CDR2 YFSETQ. This CDR3 contains 14 residues. Trimming took off 2 bases at V and 5 bases at J, with 13 bases between the two ends.

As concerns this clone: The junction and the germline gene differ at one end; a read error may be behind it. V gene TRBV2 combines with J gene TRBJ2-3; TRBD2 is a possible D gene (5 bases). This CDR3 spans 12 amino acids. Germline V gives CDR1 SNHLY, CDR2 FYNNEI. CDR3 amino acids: CASSAEARANNF. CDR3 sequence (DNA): TGTGCCAGCAGTGCGGAGGCTAGAGCCAACAATTTT.

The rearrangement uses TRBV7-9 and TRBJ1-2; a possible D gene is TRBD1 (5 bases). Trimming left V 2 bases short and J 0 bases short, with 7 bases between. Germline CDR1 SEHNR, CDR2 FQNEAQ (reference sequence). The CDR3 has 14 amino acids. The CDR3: CASSLTGANYGYTF. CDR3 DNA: TGTGCCAGCAGCTTAACAGGAGCTAACTATGGCTACACCTTC.

The CDR3 reads CASSVIPGLAGVTGTQYF. CDR3 in DNA: TGTGCCAGCAGCGTAATCCCGGGACTAGCGGGAGTAACTGGGACCCAGTACTTC. The J gene is TRBJ2-5, the V gene TRBV5-5; 14 bases align to TRBD2. The CDR3 spans 18 residues. V was clipped by 4 bases and J by 7 bases; unmatched bases: 15. Germline CDR1 is SGHKS and CDR2 is YYEKEE (reference sequence).

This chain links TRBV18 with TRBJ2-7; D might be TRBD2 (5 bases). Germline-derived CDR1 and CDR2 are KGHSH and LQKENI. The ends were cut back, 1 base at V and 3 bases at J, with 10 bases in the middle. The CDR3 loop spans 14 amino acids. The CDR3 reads CASSPRTSNYEQYF. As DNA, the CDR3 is TGTGCCAGCTCACCACGAACTAGTAACTACGAGCAGTACTTC.

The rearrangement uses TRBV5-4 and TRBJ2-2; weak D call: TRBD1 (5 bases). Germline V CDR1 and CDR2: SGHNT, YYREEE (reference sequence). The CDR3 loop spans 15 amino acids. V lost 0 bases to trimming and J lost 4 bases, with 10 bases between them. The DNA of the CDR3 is TGTGCCAGCAGCTTGGTATTGCAGGGCACCGGGGAGCTGTTTTTT. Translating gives CASSLVLQGTGELFF.

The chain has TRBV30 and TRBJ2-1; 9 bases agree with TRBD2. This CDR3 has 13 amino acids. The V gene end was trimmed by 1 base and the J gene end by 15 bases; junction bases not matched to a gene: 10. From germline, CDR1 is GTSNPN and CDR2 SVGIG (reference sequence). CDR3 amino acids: CAWSGASGTLRFF. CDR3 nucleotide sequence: TGTGCCTGGAGTGGAGCTAGCGGGACCCTGCGGTTCTTC.

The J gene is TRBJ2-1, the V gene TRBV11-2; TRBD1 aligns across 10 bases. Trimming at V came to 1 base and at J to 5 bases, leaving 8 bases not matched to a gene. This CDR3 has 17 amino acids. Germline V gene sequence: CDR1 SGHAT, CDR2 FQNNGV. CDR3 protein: CASSLGPGQGIHNEQFF. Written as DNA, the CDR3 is TGTGCCAGCAGCTTAGGCCCGGGACAGGGGATTCACAATGAGCAGTTCTTC.

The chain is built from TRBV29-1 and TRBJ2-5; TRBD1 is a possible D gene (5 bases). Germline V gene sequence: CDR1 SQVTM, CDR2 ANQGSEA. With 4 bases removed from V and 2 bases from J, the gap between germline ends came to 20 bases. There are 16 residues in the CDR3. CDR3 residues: CSVGAEAGRRQETQYF. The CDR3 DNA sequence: TGCAGCGTTGGGGCTGAGGCAGGGCGTCGGCAAGAGACCCAGTACTTC.

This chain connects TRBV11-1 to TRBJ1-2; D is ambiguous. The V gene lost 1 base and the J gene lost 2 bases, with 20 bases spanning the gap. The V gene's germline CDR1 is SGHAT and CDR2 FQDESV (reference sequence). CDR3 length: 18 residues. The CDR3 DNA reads TGTGCCAGCAGCTTAGTAGGTCCGGGTAACTCCCCCAACTATGGCTACACCTTC. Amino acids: CASSLVGPGNSPNYGYTF.

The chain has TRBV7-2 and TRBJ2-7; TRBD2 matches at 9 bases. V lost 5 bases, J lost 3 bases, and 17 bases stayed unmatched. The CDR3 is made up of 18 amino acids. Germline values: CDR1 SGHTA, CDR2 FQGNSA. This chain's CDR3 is CASSPEWAWRGGVYEQYF. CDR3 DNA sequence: TGTGCCAGCAGCCCCGAATGGGCGTGGCGGGGGGGCGTCTACGAGCAGTACTTC.

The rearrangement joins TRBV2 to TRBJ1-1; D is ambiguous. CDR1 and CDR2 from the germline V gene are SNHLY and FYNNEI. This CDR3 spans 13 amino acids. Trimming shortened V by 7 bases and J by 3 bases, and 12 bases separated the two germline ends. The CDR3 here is CASTREGDTEAFF. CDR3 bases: TGTGCCAGCACCCGGGAGGGCGACACTGAAGCTTTCTTT.

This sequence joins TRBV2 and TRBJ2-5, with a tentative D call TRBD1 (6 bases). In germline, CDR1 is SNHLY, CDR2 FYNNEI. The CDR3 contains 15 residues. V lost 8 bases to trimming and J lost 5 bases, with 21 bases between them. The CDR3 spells CASAGRGTQRETQYF. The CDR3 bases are TGTGCCAGCGCCGGTAGGGGGACCCAGAGGGAGACCCAGTACTTC.

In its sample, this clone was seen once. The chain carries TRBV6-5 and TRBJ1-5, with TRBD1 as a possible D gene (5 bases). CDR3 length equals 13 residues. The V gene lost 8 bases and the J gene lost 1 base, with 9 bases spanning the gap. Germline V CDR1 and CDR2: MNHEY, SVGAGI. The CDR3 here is CASSQGSNQPQHF. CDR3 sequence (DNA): TGTGCCAGCTCCCAGGGAAGCAATCAGCCCCAGCATTTT.

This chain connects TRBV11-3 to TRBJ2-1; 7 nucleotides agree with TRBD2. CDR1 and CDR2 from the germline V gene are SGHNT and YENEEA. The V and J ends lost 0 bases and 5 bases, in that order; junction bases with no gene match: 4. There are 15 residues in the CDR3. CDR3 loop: CASSLESGRDNEQFF. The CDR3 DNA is TGTGCCAGCAGCTTAGAGTCGGGGAGGGACAATGAGCAGTTCTTC.

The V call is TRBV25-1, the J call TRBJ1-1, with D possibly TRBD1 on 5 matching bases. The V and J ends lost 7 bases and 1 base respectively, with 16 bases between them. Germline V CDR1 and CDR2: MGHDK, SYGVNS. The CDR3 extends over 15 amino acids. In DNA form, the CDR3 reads TGTGCCAGCACCCTAATGGCGGGACCGAACACTGAAGCTTTCTTT. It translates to CASTLMAGPNTEAFF.

The CDR3 DNA is TGTGCAAGTCGCTTAGAAGCGGGAGTTCGGACAGATACGCAGTATTTT. Encoded protein: CASRLEAGVRTDTQYF. The chain links TRBV12-2 to TRBJ2-3; the D segment call TRBD2 is taken from the table without a DNA check. TRBV12-2 is marked as a pseudogene. This CDR3 contains 16 residues.

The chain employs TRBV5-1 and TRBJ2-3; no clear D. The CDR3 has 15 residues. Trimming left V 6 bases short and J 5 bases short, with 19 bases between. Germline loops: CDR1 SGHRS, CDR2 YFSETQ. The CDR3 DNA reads TGCGCCAGCAAAAATCCCCCTTCTAACCGAGATACGCAGTATTTT. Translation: CASKNPPSNRDTQYF.

The CDR3 nucleotides are TGTGCCAGCAGCCCCCGCGGACTAGCGGGAGACACAGATACGCAGTATTTT. Protein sequence: CASSPRGLAGDTDTQYF. The chain is built from TRBV7-3 and TRBJ2-3, with TRBD2 identical over 13 bases. With V trimmed by 5 bases and J by 2 bases, 7 bases remained unmatched. Germline values: CDR1 SGHTA, CDR2 FQGTGA. The CDR3 spans 17 residues.